This T cell receptor (beta chain) comes out of a study of immune evolution from preneoplasia to lung adenocarcinoma. Produced via immunoSEQ multiplex PCR; TCRdb's table is partial and in-frame only. The sample consists of roughly 9,000 clones, just over 75% of them appearing once. Study outcomes and limitations: T cell clonality was higher in KRAS-mutant than EGFR-mutant or wild-type nodules.

With regard to this clone: What it binds is not known.

This CDR3 is 16 amino acids long. V was clipped by 2 bases and J by 6 bases, with 19 bases between them. Germline V gene data show CDR1 as KGHSH and CDR2 as LQKENI. The sequencing input was FFPE lung adenocarcinoma in situ tissue. This chain joins TRBV18 and TRBJ1-1; possible D gene TRBD1, 6 bases. This TCR derives from a person aged 55-85 years with lung adenocarcinoma. This CDR3 reads CASSPNTRGQSAEAFF. The CDR3 nucleotides read TGTGCCAGCTCACCAAATACCCGGGGGCAGTCTGCTGAAGCTTTCTTT.